These 25 T cell receptor beta chains came from one sample sequenced in a study of T cell responses to AZD1222 COVID-19 vaccine. Libraries were prepared by immunoSEQ multiplex PCR; TCRdb keeps only in-frame clonotypes and omits some of them. The sample consists of 65,000 to 90,000 clones, about 90% of them appearing once. The source was peripheral blood, collected 28 days after the second AZD1222 dose. The source of these receptors is an adult who received the AZD1222 COVID-19 vaccine.

This chain links TRBV28 with TRBJ2-7; D is unresolved. The germline V and J ends were trimmed by 8 bases and 3 bases, with 11 bases remaining between them. Germline V gives CDR1 MDHEN, CDR2 SYDVKM. This CDR3 has 12 residues. The chain's CDR3 is CASCQVRYEQYF. The CDR3 nucleotides read TGTGCCAGCTGCCAGGTCCGCTACGAGCAGTACTTC.

The chain links TRBV18 to TRBJ1-4, with D uncertain. Trimming pared 3 bases from V and 0 bases from J, leaving 8 bases between. This CDR3 comprises 15 residues. Germline CDR1 KGHSH, CDR2 LQKENI. CDR3 sequence reads: CASSPGSPTNEKLFF. CDR3 sequence (DNA): TGTGCCAGCTCACCCGGTAGTCCAACTAATGAAAAACTGTTTTTT.

The rearrangement uses TRBV5-1 and TRBJ1-3; no definite D call. The CDR3 spans 18 residues. V lost 4 bases and J lost 0, with 20 bases in between. Germline V CDR1 and CDR2: SGHRS, YFSETQ. The CDR3 sequence is CASSAAGSGSSSGNTIYF. In nucleotides, the CDR3 is TGCGCCAGCAGCGCGGCGGGGTCGGGGTCGAGCTCTGGAAACACCATATATTTT.

This chain connects TRBV7-6 to TRBJ2-1; D unclear. With 5 bases removed from V and 4 bases from J, the gap between germline ends came to 15 bases. The CDR3 is made up of 15 amino acids. The germline V gene has CDR1 SGHVS and CDR2 FNYEAQ. This chain's CDR3 is CASSPGNSLYNEQFF. CDR3 sequence (DNA): TGTGCCAGCAGCCCAGGCAATAGCCTTTACAATGAGCAGTTCTTC.

V gene TRBV27 combines with J gene TRBJ2-7; D is possibly TRBD2 (5 bases). The CDR3 is made up of 13 amino acids. The V gene lost 3 bases and the J gene lost 4 bases, with 10 bases spanning the gap. The germline V gene encodes CDR1 MNHEY and CDR2 SMNVEV (reference sequence). CDR3 region: CASSFRGQYEQYF. The CDR3, as DNA: TGTGCCAGCAGTTTTCGGGGTCAGTACGAGCAGTACTTC.

This sequence joins TRBV5-6 and TRBJ1-4; D perhaps matches TRBD1 (5 bases). Germline-derived CDR1 and CDR2 are SGHDT and YYEEEE. This CDR3 has 17 amino acids. V dropped 4 bases and J dropped 0 bases, with 16 bases sitting between them. The DNA for the CDR3 is TGTGCCAGCAGCCCTGGCCGCCAGGGTCCAACTAATGAAAAACTGTTTTTT. This translates into CASSPGRQGPTNEKLFF.

The CDR3: CASSPFGGGGQPQHF. The CDR3 nucleotides read TGTGCCAGCAGTCCCTTCGGTGGTGGTGGTCAGCCCCAGCATTTT. The chain joins TRBV25-1 to TRBJ1-5; the D is unclear. The CDR3 runs 15 residues. Deletions cut 5 bases from V and 6 bases from J, with 17 bases between. CDR1 is MGHDK, CDR2 SYGVNS, per germline.

In its sample, this clone was seen once. The V gene is TRBV30, the J gene TRBJ2-3; 10 bases line up with TRBD2. The CDR3 runs to 17 residues. Per the germline V gene, CDR1 is GTSNPN and CDR2 is SVGIG (reference sequence). Trimming removed 2 bases from V and 2 bases from J; junction bases left unmatched: 10. The CDR3 protein is CAWSTPGLASYTDTQYF. In nucleotides, the CDR3 is TGTGCCTGGAGTACCCCGGGACTAGCGTCCTACACAGATACGCAGTATTTT.

This chain joins TRBV19 and TRBJ1-5, with TRBD1 matching over 12 bases. CDR1 LNHDA and CDR2 SQIVND come from the germline V gene (reference sequence). Trimming at V came to 5 bases and at J to 6 bases, leaving 8 bases not matched to a gene. CDR3 length equals 16 residues. The CDR3 here is CASSFGGQGAVQPQHF. CDR3 DNA sequence: TGTGCCAGTAGTTTTGGGGGACAGGGGGCGGTTCAGCCCCAGCATTTT.

This clone was detected only a few times. The V call is TRBV9, the J call TRBJ2-5; the D gene is possibly TRBD2 (6 bases). Per the germline V gene, CDR1 is SGDLS and CDR2 is YYNGEE. Trimming pared 0 bases from V and 7 bases from J, leaving 22 bases between. The CDR3 contains 17 residues. This chain's CDR3 is CASSVDVGGLPGRTQYF. CDR3 nucleotide sequence: TGTGCCAGCAGCGTAGATGTGGGGGGACTCCCGGGGCGGACCCAGTACTTC. The complete variable domain, with remaining parts taken from reference TRBV9 and TRBJ2-5, reads DSGVTQTPKHLITATGQRVTLRCSPRSGDLSVYWYQQSLDQGLQFLIQYYNGEERAKGNILERFSAQQFPDLHSELNLSSLELGDSALYFCASSVDVGGLPGRTQYFGPGTRLLVL.

V and J are TRBV20-1 and TRBJ2-2; D might be TRBD2 (6 bases). Trimming pared 3 bases from V and 1 base from J, leaving 9 bases between. The CDR3 has 14 amino acids. The V gene's germline CDR1 is DFQATT and CDR2 SNEGSKA (reference sequence). DNA for the CDR3: TGCAGTGCTAGTGGGAGGTTGAACACCGGGGAGCTGTTTTTT. Protein product: CSASGRLNTGELFF.

The chain links TRBV14 to TRBJ2-1, with 9 positions matching TRBD2. With V trimmed by 4 bases and J by 0 bases, 10 bases remained unmatched. The CDR3 loop spans 18 amino acids. Per the germline V gene, CDR1 is SGHDN and CDR2 is FVKESK. DNA of the CDR3: TGTGCCAGCAGCCCGATGTGGGCTAGCGGGAACTCCTACAATGAGCAGTTCTTC. As protein: CASSPMWASGNSYNEQFF.

The chain links TRBV18 to TRBJ2-5; 7 nucleotides align to TRBD1. The V gene end was trimmed by 6 bases and the J gene end by 5 bases; junction bases not matched to a gene: 6. The CDR3 covers 13 residues. Germline values: CDR1 KGHSH, CDR2 LQKENI. The CDR3 DNA follows: TGTGCCAGCTCCATGACAGGGTCGGAGACCCAGTACTTC. Its translation is CASSMTGSETQYF.

The chain carries TRBV19 and TRBJ2-7; maybe TRBD1 (6 bases). Germline assignment: CDR1 LNHDA and CDR2 SQIVND (reference sequence). The CDR3 consists of 15 residues. V lost 4 bases and J lost 2, with 15 bases in between. The CDR3 loop is CASSTGQLNTYEQYF. For the CDR3, the DNA is TGTGCCAGTAGTACCGGACAGCTTAACACCTACGAGCAGTACTTC.

This chain uses TRBV3-1 (or the pseudogene TRBV3-2) with TRBJ2-1; D might be TRBD2 (5 bases). V lost 0 bases and J lost 7, with 10 bases in between. CDR1 is LGHDT, CDR2 YNNKEL, per germline (reference sequence). The length of the CDR3 is 14 residues. The CDR3 DNA is TGTGCCAGCAGCCAAGAAGGCGGGTCGAATGAGCAGTTCTTC. Translation gives CASSQEGGSNEQFF.

This chain uses TRBV30 with TRBJ2-1; D is unresolved. The CDR3 covers 14 residues. Germline V CDR1 and CDR2: GTSNPN, SVGIG (reference sequence). V lost 5 bases and J lost 1, with 12 bases in between. CDR3 protein: CAWGKETSYNEQFF. DNA for the CDR3: TGTGCCTGGGGCAAAGAGACTTCCTACAATGAGCAGTTCTTC.

J is TRBJ2-2 and V is TRBV19; D is perhaps TRBD1 or TRBD2 (6 bases each). The V end was cut by 11 bases, the J end by 5 bases, with 21 bases between. The V gene's germline CDR1 is LNHDA and CDR2 SQIVND (reference sequence). This CDR3 has 15 amino acids. CDR3 residues: CAAVSIGGGTGELFF. CDR3 DNA: TGTGCCGCAGTATCTATCGGGGGCGGGACCGGGGAGCTGTTTTTT.

The rearrangement uses TRBV11-2 and TRBJ2-3; TRBD2 agrees at 12 bases. The CDR3 runs 17 residues. V lost 1 base, J lost 3 bases, and 5 bases stayed unmatched. CDR1 and CDR2 from the germline V gene are SGHAT and FQNNGV. The chain's CDR3 is CASSLGLAGGGTDTQYF. For the CDR3, the DNA is TGTGCCAGCAGCTTAGGGCTAGCGGGAGGGGGAACAGATACGCAGTATTTT.

This chain uses TRBV5-6 with TRBJ1-3; 8 positions agree with TRBD1. The germline V gene encodes CDR1 SGHDT and CDR2 YYEEEE. V lost 3 bases and J lost 1; bases outside the gene matches: 9. The CDR3 has 17 residues. The CDR3 loop reads CASSYPRDRFSGNTIYF. CDR3 DNA: TGTGCCAGCAGCTATCCCCGGGACAGGTTTTCTGGAAACACCATATATTTT. The full variable domain, in which reference TRBV5-6 and TRBJ1-3 provide the parts outside the CDR3, is DAGVTQSPTHLIKTRGQQVTLRCSPKSGHDTVSWYQQALGQGPQFIFQYYEEEERQRGNFPDRFSGHQFPNYSSELNVNALLLGDSALYLCASSYPRDRFSGNTIYFGEGSWLTVV.

This clone has just a few counts. The J gene is TRBJ2-2, the V gene TRBV18; 8 bases match TRBD1. The trim removed 5 bases at V and 7 bases at J, leaving 6 bases unmatched. The germline V gene has CDR1 KGHSH and CDR2 LQKENI. The CDR3 has 14 residues. This CDR3 reads CASSARQGNGELFF. Written as DNA, the CDR3 is TGTGCCAGCTCAGCCCGACAGGGGAACGGGGAGCTGTTTTTT. Using reference TRBV18 and TRBJ2-2 for the parts outside the CDR3, the full variable domain is NAGVMQNPRHLVRRRGQEARLRCSPMKGHSHVYWYRQLPEEGLKFMVYLQKENIIDESGMPKERFSAEFPKEGPSILRIQQVVRGDSAAYFCASSARQGNGELFFGEGSRLTVL.

This chain links TRBV2 with TRBJ1-1; maybe TRBD1 (6 bases). The V gene's germline CDR1 is SNHLY and CDR2 FYNNEI. Trimming cost V 4 bases and J 2 bases, with 17 bases left between them. The CDR3 spans 16 residues. The CDR3 DNA sequence: TGTGCCAGCAGTGCCCCAGGGCGGGGGGGCAACACTGAAGCTTTCTTT. Translating it yields CASSAPGRGGNTEAFF.

This chain joins TRBV30 and TRBJ2-5; 7 nucleotides match TRBD2. Germline V CDR1 and CDR2: GTSNPN, SVGIG (reference sequence). CDR3 length: 13 residues. V shed 2 bases, J shed 3 bases, and the junction held 3 bases outside the gene matches. The CDR3 reads CAWSPAGEETQYF. CDR3 nucleotides: TGTGCCTGGAGTCCGGCGGGAGAAGAGACCCAGTACTTC.

The gene calls are TRBV30 and TRBJ1-4; TRBD1 matches at 7 bases. CDR3 size: 12 residues. The V gene's germline CDR1 is GTSNPN and CDR2 SVGIG (reference sequence). V was pared by 4 bases and J by 7 bases, with 3 bases of the junction left unmatched. This chain's CDR3 is CAWKGAGEKLFF. The CDR3 bases are TGTGCCTGGAAGGGGGCCGGTGAAAAACTGTTTTTT.

The V call is TRBV20-1, the J call TRBJ1-1; D unresolved. The CDR3 runs to 11 residues. V was cut by 1 base and J by 6 bases, with 6 bases left in between. Germline V gene lookup returns CDR1 DFQATT and CDR2 SNEGSKA (reference sequence). The CDR3 sequence is CSARVTSEAFF. The CDR3, as DNA: TGCAGTGCTAGAGTGACATCTGAAGCTTTCTTT.

The gene calls are TRBV27 and TRBJ1-6; 12 bases are a match to TRBD1. The CDR3 runs to 13 residues. Germline V gives CDR1 MNHEY, CDR2 SMNVEV (reference sequence). With 6 bases clipped from V and 9 bases from J, the junction kept 0 bases outside the gene matches. The DNA of the CDR3 is TGTGCCAGCAGGGGACAGGGGGCTTCACCCCTCCACTTT. Translation: CASRGQGASPLHF.